A selection of T cell receptor beta chains follows, all from one sample in a study of T-cell memory formation after mild COVID-19. TCRdb used MiXCR to reprocess the 5' RACE reads, holding one entry per CDR3 protein. The table lists 350,000 to 450,000 distinct CDR3 sequences, 20% of them singletons. The material sequenced was PBMCs or a T cell subset sorted from them (not recorded which). The receptors derive from an adult woman who had mild COVID-19 (a few samples of this study predate the infection). Cell type and time point are not known. Both conserved end residues are part of each CDR3. D genes are given only for firm matches. Rows give clone size only sometimes, using once, few, many, or a class for an expanded clone.

v_call	clone_size	j_call	d_call	cdr3_nt	cdr3_aa
TRBV18	few	TRBJ2-7	-	TGTGCCAGCTCACCAAAGACAGGCCCCTACGAGCAGTACTTC	CASSPKTGPYEQYF
TRBV24-1	-	TRBJ2-7	TRBD1	TGTGCCACCAGTGACCGACAGGGGACAAAGTACGAGCAGTACTTC	CATSDRQGTKYEQYF
TRBV12-3/TRBV12-4	-	TRBJ1-2	-	TGTGCCAGCAGTTCCCTGGGGGGGGCTTATGGCTACACCTTC	CASSSLGGAYGYTF
TRBV19	-	TRBJ2-6	-	TGTGCCAGTACCCTTCTAGGGAGCGGGGCCAACGTCCTGACTTTC	CASTLLGSGANVLTF
TRBV7-3	-	TRBJ2-1	-	TGTGCCAGCAGCTCGAACCCCCCCGGGAGCTCCTACAATGAGCAGTTCTTC	CASSSNPPGSSYNEQFF
TRBV6-2/TRBV6-3	few	TRBJ2-7	-	TGTGCCAGCAGCTGGGCAACGGGCAGGAACGAGCAGTACTTC	CASSWATGRNEQYF
TRBV24-1	-	TRBJ2-1	-	TGTGCCACCAGTTCCTTGCGGGCGAGCTCCTACAATGAGCAGTTCTTC	CATSSLRASSYNEQFF
TRBV6-5	-	TRBJ2-1	-	TGTGCCAGCAGATTCCTCGGGGGCAATGAGCAGTTCTTC	CASRFLGGNEQFF
TRBV5-5	few	TRBJ2-7	-	TGTGCCAGCAGCGAAGGGTCCCCCTACGAGCAGTACTTC	CASSEGSPYEQYF
TRBV5-5	few	TRBJ2-3	-	TGTGCCAGCAGCTGGGCGACGAGCACAGATACGCAGTATTTT	CASSWATSTDTQYF
TRBV19	few	TRBJ2-1	TRBD1	TGTGCCAGTAGTATAAATTCGCCTGGGACAGGGGGCTTCGGTGAGCAGTTCTTC	CASSINSPGTGGFGEQFF
TRBV4-2	-	TRBJ2-1	TRBD1	TGTGCCAGCAGCCAAGATTTGGGTGGACGGGACAGCTCCTACAATGAGCAGTTCTTC	CASSQDLGGRDSSYNEQFF
TRBV4-3	few	TRBJ2-1	TRBD1	TGCGCCAGCAGCCAAGATACCGGGACAGGGGCCTACAATGAGCAGTTCTTC	CASSQDTGTGAYNEQFF
TRBV9	-	TRBJ2-1	TRBD2	TGTGCCAGCAGCGGACAGGGACTAGCGGGGGACAATGAGCAGTTCTTC	CASSGQGLAGDNEQFF
TRBV6-2/TRBV6-3	-	TRBJ2-7	-	TGTGCCAGCAACAACCCTAGCGTCGGGAGAGCCCACGAGCAGTACTTC	CASNNPSVGRAHEQYF
TRBV2	-	TRBJ2-7	-	TGTGCCAGCAGTGAAGGCATCGGCTACGAGCAGTACTTC	CASSEGIGYEQYF
TRBV27	-	TRBJ1-5	-	TGTGCCAGCAGTCCTTTGGGGACCCATGGAAATCAGCCCCAGCATTTT	CASSPLGTHGNQPQHF
TRBV20-1	few	TRBJ1-1	TRBD1	TGCAGTGCTCGACAGGGCGCTGAAGCTTTCTTT	CSARQGAEAFF
TRBV7-2	few	TRBJ2-5	TRBD1	TGTGCCAGCAGCCTATACGGACAGGCCCAGTACTTC	CASSLYGQAQYF
TRBV25-1	-	TRBJ2-1	-	TGTGCCAGCAGTGAAGCGAACACCTACAATGAGCAGTTCTTC	CASSEANTYNEQFF
TRBV20-1	few	TRBJ2-3	-	TGCAGTGCCACCGGGGAGTCGCCAAGCACAGATACGCAGTATTTT	CSATGESPSTDTQYF
TRBV20-1	-	TRBJ2-7	-	TGCAGTGCTCAATCAGGGGGGGATCCCTACGAGCAGTACTTC	CSAQSGGDPYEQYF
TRBV6-2/TRBV6-3	-	TRBJ2-3	-	TGTGCCATCCGACTACGCGGCACAGATACGCAGTATTTT	CAIRLRGTDTQYF
TRBV20-1	many	TRBJ1-5	-	TGCAGTTCGCTAGGGGGGGACAATCAGCCCCAGCATTTT	CSSLGGDNQPQHF
TRBV9	-	TRBJ2-6	-	TGTGCCAGCAGCGTAGTGGCCTCTGGGGCCAACGTCCTGACTTTC	CASSVVASGANVLTF
TRBV11-2	-	TRBJ2-2	TRBD1	TGTGCCAGCAGCTCTAGGACAGGGTTCTTGACCGGGGAGCTGTTTTTT	CASSSRTGFLTGELFF
TRBV6-2/TRBV6-3	few	TRBJ1-4	-	TGTGCCAGCAGTTACAGGAGGAGGATCAATGAAAAACTGTTTTTT	CASSYRRRINEKLFF
TRBV12-3/TRBV12-4	-	TRBJ1-2	-	TGTGCCAGCAGGCCCGGTGGGGGTACCTATGGCTACACCTTC	CASRPGGGTYGYTF
TRBV15	-	TRBJ2-7	-	TGTGCCACCAGCAGAGCCCAGGGGCGAATCTACGAGCAGTACTTC	CATSRAQGRIYEQYF
TRBV7-3	few	TRBJ2-2	-	TGTGCCAGCAGCTTCCAAACCACCGGGGAGCTGTTTTTT	CASSFQTTGELFF
TRBV7-9	-	TRBJ1-1	-	TGTGCCAGCAGCGCCCCCGGGGCAGGGGAGAACACTGAAGCTTTCTTT	CASSAPGAGENTEAFF